These 19 T cell receptor beta chains originate from one sample sequenced in a study of blood T cell repertoires in COVID-19. Measured with immunoSEQ multiplex PCR; TCRdb has only the in-frame clones, and not every one. The sample holds 200,000 to 250,000 clones, around four fifths seen once. Sequencing used peripheral blood. The receptor source for this set is a woman aged 45 to 65 with active or convalescent COVID-19.

This clone occurred a few times. The chain carries TRBV6-2 or TRBV6-3 and TRBJ1-4; 7 bases agree with TRBD1. The CDR3 spans 16 residues. The germline gives CDR1 MNHEY, CDR2 SVGEGT. With 6 bases clipped from V and 3 bases from J, the junction kept 10 bases outside the gene matches. CDR3 coding DNA: TGTGCCAGCAGCCTCATACAGGGGAAGGCTAATGAAAAACTGTTTTTT. Protein: CASSLIQGKANEKLFF.

This clone occurred once. The chain is built from TRBV15 and TRBJ2-5; a weak D match, TRBD2 (6 bases). Germline loops: CDR1 LNHNV, CDR2 YYDKDF (reference sequence). The V end was cut by 0 bases, the J end by 2 bases, with 13 bases between. This CDR3 comprises 16 residues. The DNA for the CDR3 is TGTGCCACCAGCAGAGATTGGGCAGGGAGGCAAGAGACCCAGTACTTC. Translated, it gives CATSRDWAGRQETQYF.

The J gene is TRBJ2-3, the V gene TRBV5-1; 8 bases match TRBD2. V was clipped by 7 bases and J by 5 bases; unmatched bases: 9. In germline, CDR1 is SGHRS, CDR2 YFSETQ. The CDR3 runs 14 residues. As DNA, the CDR3 is TGCGCCAGCCGGATCCGACTAGCGCGAGATACGCAGTATTTT. Protein: CASRIRLARDTQYF.

DNA of the CDR3: TGTGCCAGTAGTATAGTCTTTCCAGATACGCAGTATTTT. Encoded protein: CASSIVFPDTQYF. The rearrangement joins TRBV19 to TRBJ2-3; no reliable D call. Germline V CDR1 and CDR2: LNHDA, SQIVND (reference sequence). This CDR3 comprises 13 residues. Between the trimmed V and J ends, which lost 1 base and 4 bases, there was a span of 6 bases.

This clone was detected only a few times. This sequence joins TRBV9 and TRBJ1-3, with D perhaps matching TRBD1 (5 bases). Trimming took off 4 bases at V and 0 bases at J, with 20 bases between the two ends. Germline-derived CDR1 and CDR2 are SGDLS and YYNGEE. There are 18 residues in the CDR3. The chain's CDR3 is CASSQGAGGPLSGNTIYF. The DNA of the CDR3 is TGTGCCAGCAGCCAAGGGGCAGGCGGACCACTCTCTGGAAACACCATATATTTT.

The chain is built from TRBV9 and TRBJ1-1, with unresolved D. V lost 0 bases to trimming and J lost 0 bases, with 9 bases between them. The CDR3 consists of 15 residues. Per germline, CDR1 SGDLS and CDR2 YYNGEE. The DNA of the CDR3 is TGTGCCAGCAGCGTAGAAGTACTAATGAACACTGAAGCTTTCTTT. Protein: CASSVEVLMNTEAFF.

This rearrangement joins TRBV6-5 to TRBJ1-1; unclear D gene. CDR3 length: 13 amino acids. Trimming took 6 bases from V and 1 from J, leaving 9 bases between them. Per germline, CDR1 MNHEY and CDR2 SVGAGI. The CDR3 protein is CASRERRNTEAFF. In DNA, the CDR3 is TGTGCCAGCAGGGAGAGAAGGAACACTGAAGCTTTCTTT.

This clone was counted a few times. The chain uses TRBV29-1 and TRBJ1-1, with D possibly matching TRBD1 (5 bases). Looked up from germline, CDR1 is SQVTM and CDR2 is ANQGSEA. The CDR3 runs 12 residues. Trimming pared 5 bases from V and 1 base from J, leaving 8 bases between. The CDR3: CSVLTGNTEAFF. Written as DNA, the CDR3 is TGCAGCGTTCTCACAGGGAACACTGAAGCTTTCTTT.

The chain joins TRBV24-1 to TRBJ2-1, with TRBD2 identical over 15 bases. CDR3 length: 21 amino acids. V was pared by 5 bases and J by 0 bases, with 13 bases of the junction left unmatched. Germline CDR1 KGHDR, CDR2 SFDVKD. The CDR3 here is CATSARPGLAGGLSSYNEQFF. The CDR3 DNA reads as TGTGCCACCAGTGCCCGCCCCGGACTAGCGGGGGGGTTGAGCTCCTACAATGAGCAGTTCTTC.

This clone was counted a single time. The chain links TRBV18 to TRBJ2-3, with 8 bases that match TRBD1. The trim removed 3 bases at V and 3 bases at J, leaving 5 bases unmatched. Per germline, CDR1 KGHSH and CDR2 LQKENI. This CDR3 region has 15 residues. CDR3 region: CASSPWTGRTDTQYF. CDR3 DNA sequence: TGTGCCAGCTCACCCTGGACAGGGAGAACAGATACGCAGTATTTT.

J is TRBJ1-1 and V is TRBV6-5, with 10 bases lining up with TRBD1. Germline loops: CDR1 MNHEY, CDR2 SVGAGI. CDR3 length equals 14 residues. The junction had 8 bases not matched to a gene; V was cut back by 5 bases and J by 8 bases. In DNA, the CDR3 is TGTGCCAGCAGTACGGACAGGGGGAATTTCGAAGCTTTCTTT. Residues: CASSTDRGNFEAFF.

This clone occurred many times. The rearrangement links TRBV9 to TRBJ2-1; TRBD1 aligns across 8 bases. Germline CDR1 and CDR2: SGDLS and YYNGEE. The CDR3 runs 16 residues. V was pared by 0 bases and J by 5 bases, with 7 bases of the junction left unmatched. In DNA form, the CDR3 reads TGTGCCAGCAGCGTAGCGTACAGGGGGTTTAACAATGAGCAGTTCTTC. Translation gives CASSVAYRGFNNEQFF.

The rearrangement joins TRBV19 to TRBJ2-1; tentative D call: TRBD2 (5 bases). CDR3 length: 14 amino acids. Germline V gene lookup returns CDR1 LNHDA and CDR2 SQIVND (reference sequence). The V gene lost 3 bases and the J gene lost 8 bases, with 14 bases spanning the gap. Here the CDR3 DNA reads TGTGCCAGTAGTATTAGGCCAACTAGTGATGAGCAGTTCTTC. Its translation is CASSIRPTSDEQFF.

V usage is TRBV19 and J usage is TRBJ1-3, with no clear D. V was pared by 7 bases and J by 0 bases, with 10 bases between. The CDR3 is 14 residues long. Germline V CDR1 and CDR2: LNHDA, SQIVND (reference sequence). The CDR3 loop reads CASNRESSGNTIYF. In nucleotides, the CDR3 is TGTGCCAGTAACCGGGAATCCTCTGGAAACACCATATATTTT.

The chain uses TRBV28 and TRBJ2-1, with D possibly being TRBD2 (6 bases). Trimming removed 6 bases from V and 0 bases from J, with 9 bases in between. CDR3 size: 14 residues. The germline CDR1 and CDR2 sequences are MDHEN and SYDVKM. The CDR3 spells CASSGGSSYNEQFF. Written as DNA, the CDR3 is TGTGCCAGCAGCGGGGGTAGCTCCTACAATGAGCAGTTCTTC.

The J gene is TRBJ2-5, the V gene TRBV28, with TRBD1 matching over 7 bases. The germline V gene encodes CDR1 MDHEN and CDR2 SYDVKM. The CDR3 totals 13 residues. V was pared by 5 bases and J by 5 bases, with 5 bases of the junction left unmatched. Here the CDR3 reads CASSTGAVETQYF. CDR3 sequence (DNA): TGTGCCAGCAGTACAGGGGCCGTGGAGACCCAGTACTTC. The whole variable domain, filled in from reference TRBV28 and TRBJ2-5, reads DVKVTQSSRYLVKRTGEKVFLECVQDMDHENMFWYRQDPGLGLRLIYFSYDVKMKEKGDIPEGYSVSREKKERFSLILESASTNQTSMYLCASSTGAVETQYFGPGTRLLVL.

This chain joins TRBV5-1 and TRBJ2-1; D call uncertain. The germline gives CDR1 SGHRS, CDR2 YFSETQ. Deletions cut 0 bases from V and 8 bases from J, with 12 bases between. The CDR3 loop spans 14 amino acids. DNA for the CDR3: TGCGCCAGCAGCTTGGGTCCGTTCTCCGATGAGCAGTTCTTC. It codes for CASSLGPFSDEQFF.

V usage is TRBV27 and J usage is TRBJ1-5; D not resolved. Deletions cut 3 bases from V and 2 bases from J, with 11 bases between. CDR1 is MNHEY, CDR2 SMNVEV, per germline (reference sequence). The CDR3 contains 15 residues. Here the CDR3 reads CASSLYTEGNQPQHF. The CDR3 DNA reads as TGTGCCAGCAGTTTGTACACCGAGGGCAATCAGCCCCAGCATTTT.

This CDR3 is CASSRGTGVNEQFF. The CDR3 region has the DNA TGCGCCAGCAGCCGAGGAACAGGGGTCAATGAGCAGTTCTTC. The J gene is TRBJ2-1, the V gene TRBV5-1; 7 positions agree with TRBD1. The length of the CDR3 is 14 residues. J gave up 6 bases and V 4 bases, and 7 bases lay outside the gene matches. From germline, CDR1 is SGHRS and CDR2 YFSETQ.